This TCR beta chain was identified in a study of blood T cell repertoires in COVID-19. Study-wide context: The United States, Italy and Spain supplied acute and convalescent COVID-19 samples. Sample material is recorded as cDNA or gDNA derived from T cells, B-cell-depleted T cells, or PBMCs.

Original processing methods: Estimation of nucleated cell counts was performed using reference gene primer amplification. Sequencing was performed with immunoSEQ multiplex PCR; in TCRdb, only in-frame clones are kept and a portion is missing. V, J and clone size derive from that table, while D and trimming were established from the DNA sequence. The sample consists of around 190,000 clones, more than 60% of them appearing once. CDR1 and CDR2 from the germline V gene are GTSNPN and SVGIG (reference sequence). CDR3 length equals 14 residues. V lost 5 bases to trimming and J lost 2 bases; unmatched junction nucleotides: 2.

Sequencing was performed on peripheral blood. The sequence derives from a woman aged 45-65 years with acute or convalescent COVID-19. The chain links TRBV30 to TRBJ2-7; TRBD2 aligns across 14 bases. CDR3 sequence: CAWRLAGGTYEQYF. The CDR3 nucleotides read TGTGCCTGGCGACTAGCGGGGGGGACCTACGAGCAGTACTTC. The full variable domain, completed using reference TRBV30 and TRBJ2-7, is SQTIHQWPATLVQPVGSPLSLECTVEGTSNPNLYWYRQAAGRGLQLLFYSVGIGQISSEVPQNLSASRPQDRQFILSSKKLLLSDSGFYLCAWRLAGGTYEQYFGPGTRLTVT.